What follows are 9 T cell receptor beta chains derived from one specimen sequenced in a study of blood T cell repertoires in COVID-19. Profiling relied on immunoSEQ multiplex PCR, and the TCRdb table lists in-frame clones only, not all of them. The sample has hundreds of thousands of clones, 80% to 90% seen once. The sample consisted of PBMCs or T cells enriched from blood (not recorded which). The receptor source for this set is a man aged 25 to 40 who had recovered from COVID-19.

This CDR3 is CASSPRTSSGPRGYTF. Here the CDR3 DNA reads TGTGCCAGTAGTCCTCGGACTTCCTCCGGCCCTCGTGGCTACACCTTC. This chain links TRBV19 with TRBJ1-2, with D unresolved. Germline CDR1 reads LNHDA; CDR2 reads SQIVND (reference sequence). V was cut by 5 bases and J by 7 bases, with 23 bases left in between. The CDR3 extends over 16 amino acids.

The chain joins TRBV6-6 to TRBJ1-4; TRBD1 is a possible D gene (6 bases). V dropped 2 bases and J dropped 12 bases, with 22 bases sitting between them. Looked up from germline, CDR1 is MNHNY and CDR2 is SVGAGI (reference sequence). The CDR3 length is 16 residues. In nucleotides, the CDR3 is TGTGCCAGCAGTTACCCGGAGCGGTCGGGACATAGTCAACTGTTTTTT. This codes for CASSYPERSGHSQLFF.

DNA for the CDR3: TGTGCCAGCAGTTTAAATCTAGCGGGAGTCAGAGAGACCCAGTACTTC. Protein sequence: CASSLNLAGVRETQYF. V is TRBV27 and J is TRBJ2-5, with 10 bases identical to TRBD2. The CDR3 has 16 residues. Germline loops: CDR1 MNHEY, CDR2 SMNVEV (reference sequence). V was pared by 2 bases and J by 4 bases, with 7 bases of the junction left unmatched.

V and J are TRBV19 and TRBJ2-6; weak D call: TRBD2 (7 bases). Trimming cost V 3 bases and J 3 bases, with 24 bases left between them. CDR1 is LNHDA and CDR2 is SQIVND in the germline V gene (reference sequence). CDR3 size: 20 residues. This chain's CDR3 is CASSIGRRGAEFYGANVLTF. CDR3 nucleotides: TGTGCCAGTAGTATCGGGAGACGGGGGGCTGAATTTTATGGGGCCAACGTCCTGACTTTC.

In its sample, this clone was seen once. This chain links TRBV7-9 with TRBJ2-1; tentatively, D is TRBD2 (5 bases). CDR3 length: 14 residues. The germline V gene has CDR1 SEHNR and CDR2 FQNEAQ (reference sequence). V shed 3 bases and J shed 5 bases, with 11 bases lying between them. This CDR3 is CASSFRQRNNEQFF. The CDR3 DNA follows: TGTGCCAGCAGCTTTCGGCAGCGGAACAATGAGCAGTTCTTC.

The rearrangement links TRBV7-9 to TRBJ1-1; 9 nucleotides match TRBD1. The J segment lost 4 bases and the V segment lost 5 bases, leaving 11 bases of the junction unmatched. The CDR3 has 16 residues. CDR1 is SEHNR, CDR2 FQNEAQ, per germline (reference sequence). Here the CDR3 DNA reads TGTGCCAGCAGCACCCCCGGGACAGGGTTGGGCACTGAAGCTTTCTTT. Amino acids: CASSTPGTGLGTEAFF.

The chain links TRBV27 to TRBJ2-3; a weak D match, TRBD1 (6 bases). The CDR3 has 13 residues. CDR1 is MNHEY and CDR2 is SMNVEV in the germline V gene (reference sequence). V dropped 11 bases and J dropped 2 bases, with 14 bases sitting between them. CDR3 bases: TGTGCCGTCCGGGACACTCACACAGATACGCAGTATTTT. The encoded protein is CAVRDTHTDTQYF.

The J gene is TRBJ2-4, the V gene TRBV10-3; D is possibly TRBD1 (6 bases). The length of the CDR3 is 14 residues. From germline, CDR1 is ENHRY and CDR2 SYGVKD. V was pared by 4 bases and J by 3 bases, with 10 bases between. The CDR3 protein is CAISATGFKNIQYF. In nucleotides, the CDR3 is TGTGCCATCAGTGCGACAGGTTTCAAAAACATTCAGTACTTC.

The rearrangement joins TRBV10-2 to TRBJ1-6; the D gene is possibly TRBD1 (5 bases). The CDR3 sequence is 17 residues long. CDR1 WSHSY and CDR2 SAAADI come from the germline V gene. V lost 7 bases to trimming and J lost 8 bases, with 24 bases between them. The CDR3: CASTLSPSGGLDSPLHF. CDR3 bases: TGCGCCAGCACCCTCTCTCCTTCGGGGGGATTAGATTCACCCCTCCACTTT.